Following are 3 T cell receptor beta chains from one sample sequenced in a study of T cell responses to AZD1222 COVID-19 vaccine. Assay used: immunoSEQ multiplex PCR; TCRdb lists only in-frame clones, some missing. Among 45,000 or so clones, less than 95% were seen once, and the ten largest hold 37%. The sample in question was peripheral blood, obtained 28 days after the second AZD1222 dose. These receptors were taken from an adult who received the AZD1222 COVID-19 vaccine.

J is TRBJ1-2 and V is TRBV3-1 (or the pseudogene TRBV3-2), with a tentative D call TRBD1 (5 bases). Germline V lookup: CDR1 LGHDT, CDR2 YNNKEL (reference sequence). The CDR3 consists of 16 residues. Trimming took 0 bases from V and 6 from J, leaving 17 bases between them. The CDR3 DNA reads TGTGCCAGCAGCCAAGATTTTGGGGGAAGTTGGAATGGCTACACCTTC. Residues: CASSQDFGGSWNGYTF.

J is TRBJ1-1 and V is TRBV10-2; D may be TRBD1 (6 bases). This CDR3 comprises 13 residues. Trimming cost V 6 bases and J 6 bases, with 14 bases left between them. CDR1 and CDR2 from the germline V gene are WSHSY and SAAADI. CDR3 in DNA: TGCGCCAGCAGGTCGACAGGCCCCGCTGAAGCTTTCTTT. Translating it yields CASRSTGPAEAFF.

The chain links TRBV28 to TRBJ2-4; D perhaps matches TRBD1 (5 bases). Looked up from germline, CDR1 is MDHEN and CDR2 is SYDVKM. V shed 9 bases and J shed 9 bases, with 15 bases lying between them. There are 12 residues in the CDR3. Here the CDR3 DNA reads TGTGCCAGTAAGACAGCGAACGGCATTCAGTACTTC. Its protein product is CASKTANGIQYF.